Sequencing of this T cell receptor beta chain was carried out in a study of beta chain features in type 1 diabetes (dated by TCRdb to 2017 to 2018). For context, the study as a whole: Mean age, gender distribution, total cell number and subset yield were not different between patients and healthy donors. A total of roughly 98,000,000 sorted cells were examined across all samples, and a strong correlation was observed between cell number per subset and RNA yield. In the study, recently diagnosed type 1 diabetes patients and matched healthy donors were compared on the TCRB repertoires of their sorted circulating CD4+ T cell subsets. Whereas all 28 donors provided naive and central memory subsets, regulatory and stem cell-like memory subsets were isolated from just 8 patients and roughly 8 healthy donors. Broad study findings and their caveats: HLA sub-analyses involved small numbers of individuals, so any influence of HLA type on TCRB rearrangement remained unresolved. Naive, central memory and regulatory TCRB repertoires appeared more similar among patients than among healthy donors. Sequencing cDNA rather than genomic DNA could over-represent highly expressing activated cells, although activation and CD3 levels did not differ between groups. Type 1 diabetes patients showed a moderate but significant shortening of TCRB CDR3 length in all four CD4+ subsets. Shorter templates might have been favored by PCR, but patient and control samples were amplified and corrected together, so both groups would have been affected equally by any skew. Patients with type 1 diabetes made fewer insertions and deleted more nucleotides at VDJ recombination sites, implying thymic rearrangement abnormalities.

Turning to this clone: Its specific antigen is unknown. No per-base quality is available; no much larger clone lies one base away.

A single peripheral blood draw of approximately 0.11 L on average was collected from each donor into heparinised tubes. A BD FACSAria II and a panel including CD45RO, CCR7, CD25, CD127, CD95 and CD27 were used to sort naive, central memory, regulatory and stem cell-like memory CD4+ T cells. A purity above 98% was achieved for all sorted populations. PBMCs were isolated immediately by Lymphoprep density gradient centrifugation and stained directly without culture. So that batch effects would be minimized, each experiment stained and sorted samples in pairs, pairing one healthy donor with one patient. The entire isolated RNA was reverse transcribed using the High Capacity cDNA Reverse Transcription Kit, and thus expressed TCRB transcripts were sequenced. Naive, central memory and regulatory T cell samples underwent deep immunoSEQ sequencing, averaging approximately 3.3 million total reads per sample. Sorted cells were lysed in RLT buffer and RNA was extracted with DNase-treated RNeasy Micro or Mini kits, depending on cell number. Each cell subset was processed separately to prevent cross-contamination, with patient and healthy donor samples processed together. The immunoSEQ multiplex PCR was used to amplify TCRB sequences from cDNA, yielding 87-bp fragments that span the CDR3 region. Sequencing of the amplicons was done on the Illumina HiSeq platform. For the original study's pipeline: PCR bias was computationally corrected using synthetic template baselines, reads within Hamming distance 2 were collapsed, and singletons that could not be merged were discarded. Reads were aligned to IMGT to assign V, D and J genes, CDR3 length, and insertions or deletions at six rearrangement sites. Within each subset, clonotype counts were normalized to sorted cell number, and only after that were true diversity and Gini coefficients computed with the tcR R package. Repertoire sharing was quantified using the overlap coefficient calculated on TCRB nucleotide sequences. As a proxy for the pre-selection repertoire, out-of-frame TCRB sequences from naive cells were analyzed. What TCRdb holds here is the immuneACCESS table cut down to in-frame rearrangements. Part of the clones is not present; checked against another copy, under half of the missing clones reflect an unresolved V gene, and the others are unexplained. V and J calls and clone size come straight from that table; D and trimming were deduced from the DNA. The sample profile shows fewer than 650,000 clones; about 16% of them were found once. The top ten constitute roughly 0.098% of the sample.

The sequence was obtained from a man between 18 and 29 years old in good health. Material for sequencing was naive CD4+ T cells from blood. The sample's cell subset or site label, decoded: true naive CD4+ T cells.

The sequenced DNA: TGTGCCAGCAGAGACCTAGCGGGAGAGAGAAGGATGGATGAGCAGTTCTTC. Its protein reads: CASRDLAGERRMDEQFF. The chain is encoded by TRBV27 joined to TRBJ2-1; 10 middle bases align to TRBD2. Unmatched junction bases come to 16, with V trimmed by 6 bases and J by 8 bases. The CDR3 runs 17 amino acids, cysteine and phenylalanine included. CDR3 DNA is the only sequence kept; it has 51 bases, read in frame from the first base. Per the germline V gene (reference sequence), MNHEY is the CDR1 and SMNVEV is the CDR2.